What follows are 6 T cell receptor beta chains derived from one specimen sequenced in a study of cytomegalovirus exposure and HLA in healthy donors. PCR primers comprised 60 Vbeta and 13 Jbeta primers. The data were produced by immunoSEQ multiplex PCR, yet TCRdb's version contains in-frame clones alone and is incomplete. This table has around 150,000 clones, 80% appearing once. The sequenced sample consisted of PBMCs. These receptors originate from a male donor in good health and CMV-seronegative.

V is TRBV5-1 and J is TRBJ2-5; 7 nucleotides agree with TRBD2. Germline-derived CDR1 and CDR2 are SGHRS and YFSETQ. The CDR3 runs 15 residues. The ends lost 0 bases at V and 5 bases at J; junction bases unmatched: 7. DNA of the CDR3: TGCGCCAGCAGCTTGGATATAGCGGGTGAGGAGACCCAGTACTTC. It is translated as CASSLDIAGEETQYF.

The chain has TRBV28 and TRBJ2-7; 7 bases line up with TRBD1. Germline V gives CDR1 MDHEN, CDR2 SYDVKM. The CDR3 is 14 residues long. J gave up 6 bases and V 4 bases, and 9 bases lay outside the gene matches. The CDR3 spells CASSSPTGIPEQYF. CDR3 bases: TGTGCCAGCAGTTCCCCGACAGGGATCCCCGAGCAGTACTTC.

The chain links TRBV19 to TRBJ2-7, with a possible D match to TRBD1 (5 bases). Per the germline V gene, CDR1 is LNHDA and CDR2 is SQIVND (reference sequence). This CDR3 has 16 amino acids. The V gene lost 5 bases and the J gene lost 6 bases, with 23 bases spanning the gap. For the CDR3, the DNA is TGTGCCAGTAGTCCCCAGGGTGCGCTGGCTAGAGCCGAGCAGTACTTC. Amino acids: CASSPQGALARAEQYF.

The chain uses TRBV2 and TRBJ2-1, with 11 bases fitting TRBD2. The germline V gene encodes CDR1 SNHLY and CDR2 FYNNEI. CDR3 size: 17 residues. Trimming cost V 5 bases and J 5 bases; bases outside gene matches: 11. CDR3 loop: CASSRGPSGGKNNEQFF. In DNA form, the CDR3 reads TGTGCCAGCAGTAGGGGCCCTAGCGGGGGGAAGAACAATGAGCAGTTCTTC.

In nucleotides, the CDR3 is TGTGCCAGCAGAGAAGGGGCAGGGGTTCAGCCCCAGCATTTT. It codes for CASREGAGVQPQHF. This rearrangement joins TRBV6-6 to TRBJ1-5; perhaps TRBD1 as D (6 bases). Between the trimmed V and J ends, which lost 6 bases and 6 bases, there was a span of 15 bases. The CDR3 is 14 amino acids. Germline V gene sequence: CDR1 MNHNY, CDR2 SVGAGI (reference sequence).

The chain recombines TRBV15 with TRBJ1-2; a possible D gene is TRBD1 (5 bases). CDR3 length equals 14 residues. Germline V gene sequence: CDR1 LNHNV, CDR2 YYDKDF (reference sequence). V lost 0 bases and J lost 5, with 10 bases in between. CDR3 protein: CATSRDGRGYGYTF. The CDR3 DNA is TGTGCCACCAGCAGAGATGGGAGGGGTTATGGCTACACCTTC.